Below are 28 T cell receptor beta chains sequenced from a single sample in a study of identical twins. One entry per CDR3 protein results from TCRdb running MiXCR on the 5' RACE reads. In the table there are hundreds of thousands of distinct CDR3 sequences, roughly 10% of which are singletons. Material: memory (CD45RO+) T cells sorted from blood. The source is a woman under 30 in good health.

This clonotype has just a few counts. The rearrangement joins TRBV4-3 to TRBJ2-6; 8 nucleotides line up with TRBD1. The ends lost 3 bases at V and 0 bases at J; junction bases unmatched: 7. Germline V gene data show CDR1 as LGHNA and CDR2 as YSLEER. CDR3 length: 18 amino acids. CDR3 sequence (DNA): TGCGCCAGCAGCCAGTCGGGACAGGTGATCTCTGGGGCCAACGTCCTGACTTTC. Translating it yields CASSQSGQVISGANVLTF.

The gene calls are TRBV20-1 and TRBJ1-2, with 7 bases matching TRBD1. The V gene end was trimmed by 2 bases and the J gene end by 7 bases; junction bases not matched to a gene: 13. CDR1 is DFQATT, CDR2 SNEGSKA, per germline (reference sequence). The CDR3 covers 15 residues. The CDR3 is CSARLPRGGVSGYTF. CDR3 in DNA: TGCAGTGCTAGACTCCCCAGGGGGGGAGTAAGTGGCTACACCTTC.

The V and J genes are TRBV30 and TRBJ2-1; D unclear. V was trimmed by 3 bases and J by 7 bases, leaving 7 bases between them. CDR1 is GTSNPN and CDR2 is SVGIG in the germline V gene (reference sequence). The CDR3 consists of 11 residues. The CDR3 reads CAWSPMNEQFF. Written as DNA, the CDR3 is TGTGCCTGGAGCCCAATGAATGAGCAGTTCTTC. The variable domain in full, completed from reference TRBV30 and TRBJ2-1, reads SQTIHQWPATLVQPVGSPLSLECTVEGTSNPNLYWYRQAAGRGLQLLFYSVGIGQISSEVPQNLSASRPQDRQFILSSKKLLLSDSGFYLCAWSPMNEQFFGPGTRLTVL.

The chain joins TRBV6-5 to TRBJ1-2, with TRBD1 as a possible D gene (5 bases). Germline V gives CDR1 MNHEY, CDR2 SVGAGI. The V end lost 4 bases, the J end lost 5 bases, and 11 bases lay between the germline ends. CDR3 length equals 13 residues. The CDR3 loop is CASSSSDIYGYTF. DNA for the CDR3: TGTGCCAGCAGTTCCTCGGACATTTATGGCTACACCTTC.

CDR3 nucleotides: TGTGCCAGCGGACGGGTAAGGGGCGAGCAGTACTTC. Translated: CASGRVRGEQYF. The chain links TRBV12-3 or TRBV12-4 to TRBJ2-7, with D possibly matching TRBD1 (5 bases). The CDR3 covers 12 residues. The V gene lost 8 bases and the J gene lost 6 bases, with 14 bases spanning the gap.

The V call is TRBV7-2, the J call TRBJ2-1; D might be TRBD2 (6 bases). Trimming stripped 11 bases from V and 9 bases from J, with 14 bases between. The CDR3 spans 11 residues. Per germline, CDR1 SGHTA and CDR2 FQGNSA. The CDR3 sequence: CADPGTCEQFF. Written as DNA, the CDR3 is TGTGCCGATCCCGGGACTTGTGAGCAGTTCTTC.

The J gene is TRBJ2-7, the V gene TRBV20-1, with 8 bases lining up with TRBD1. Per the germline V gene, CDR1 is DFQATT and CDR2 is SNEGSKA (reference sequence). This CDR3 comprises 13 residues. V lost 3 bases, J lost 5 bases, and 6 bases stayed unmatched. In DNA form, the CDR3 reads TGCAGTGCTAGTCGGACAGGGATAAACGAGCAGTACTTC. This sequence encodes CSASRTGINEQYF.

The table lists this clonotype with many counts. This rearrangement joins TRBV6-2 or TRBV6-3 to TRBJ2-5, with D uncertain. The ends were cut back, 0 bases at V and 6 bases at J, with 14 bases in the middle. CDR1 and CDR2 from the germline V gene are MNHEY and SVGEGT. This CDR3 is 15 amino acids long. In DNA form, the CDR3 reads TGTGCCAGCAGTTACTCGATTGGAAGGGCGCAGACCCAGTACTTC. It yields the protein CASSYSIGRAQTQYF.

The chain is built from TRBV12-3 or TRBV12-4 and TRBJ2-5; tentatively, D is TRBD1 (5 bases). CDR3 size: 12 residues. Trimming cost V 8 bases and J 5 bases, with 12 bases left between them. The CDR3 loop reads CASGRVRETQYF. Here the CDR3 DNA reads TGTGCCAGCGGCAGGGTTAGGGAGACCCAGTACTTC.

This clonotype occurred many times. This chain joins TRBV20-1 and TRBJ2-7; 7 positions agree with TRBD1. V was clipped by 4 bases and J by 0 bases; unmatched bases: 6. CDR3 size: 14 residues. Looked up from germline, CDR1 is DFQATT and CDR2 is SNEGSKA (reference sequence). CDR3 sequence reads: CSATDRLSSYEQYF. CDR3 coding DNA: TGCAGTGCTACGGACAGGCTCAGCTCCTACGAGCAGTACTTC.

Ten or more counts support this clonotype. The rearrangement joins TRBV2 to TRBJ2-7; 9 bases are shared with TRBD1. CDR3 size: 15 residues. The germline CDR1 and CDR2 sequences are SNHLY and FYNNEI. The J segment lost 3 bases and the V segment lost 4 bases, leaving 7 bases of the junction unmatched. Written as DNA, the CDR3 is TGTGCCAGCAGTGTTGGGACAGGGTTGCACTACGAGCAGTACTTC. The encoded protein is CASSVGTGLHYEQYF.

Only a few counts were recorded for this clonotype. This chain joins TRBV12-3 or TRBV12-4 and TRBJ2-3, with D hard to call. The V and J ends lost 3 bases and 5 bases respectively, with 9 bases between them. CDR3 length equals 13 residues. CDR3 sequence: CASSFGVGDTQYF. The CDR3, as DNA: TGTGCCAGCAGTTTCGGTGTAGGAGATACGCAGTATTTT.

In this sample, this clonotype turned up many times. The rearrangement uses TRBV7-9 and TRBJ1-2; perhaps TRBD1 as D (5 bases). Trimming pared 5 bases from V and 4 bases from J, leaving 11 bases between. There are 13 residues in the CDR3. Germline-derived CDR1 and CDR2 are SEHNR and FQNEAQ (reference sequence). DNA of the CDR3: TGTGCCAGCAGCCCGACAGAAGTCTATGGCTACACCTTC. It yields the protein CASSPTEVYGYTF.

The chain links TRBV12-3 or TRBV12-4 to TRBJ2-1; 14 bases map to TRBD2. The CDR3 is made up of 14 amino acids. V shed 6 bases and J 8 bases; nucleotides not matched to a gene: 3. The CDR3 DNA is TGTGCCAGCAGACGGACTAGCGGGAGGTATGAGCAGTTCTTC. Its protein product is CASRRTSGRYEQFF.

This clonotype was seen only a few times. This sequence joins TRBV7-9 and TRBJ1-5; a weak D match, TRBD1 (5 bases). Per the germline V gene, CDR1 is SEHNR and CDR2 is FQNEAQ (reference sequence). The ends were cut back, 1 base at V and 4 bases at J, with 11 bases in the middle. This CDR3 comprises 15 residues. Here the CDR3 reads CASSLESGLNQPQHF. For the CDR3, the DNA is TGTGCCAGCAGCTTAGAGTCGGGGCTGAATCAGCCCCAGCATTTT.

A few counts support this clonotype. The rearrangement uses TRBV9 and TRBJ2-2; D gene ambiguous. CDR1 is SGDLS, CDR2 YYNGEE, per germline. V was trimmed by 2 bases and J by 6 bases, leaving 2 bases between them. The CDR3 is 11 amino acids. As DNA, the CDR3 is TGTGCCAGCAGCGTCCCCGGGGAGCTGTTTTTT. It encodes CASSVPGELFF.

The chain employs TRBV4-3 and TRBJ2-3; D gene uncertain. Trimming cost V 1 base and J 5 bases, with 7 bases left between them. CDR1 is LGHNA, CDR2 YSLEER, per germline. There are 13 residues in the CDR3. CDR3 DNA: TGCGCCAGCAGCCAAGCTACCGGAGATACGCAGTATTTT. It is translated as CASSQATGDTQYF.

This clonotype has more than one count but fewer than ten. V gene TRBV3-1 combines with J gene TRBJ2-2, with D uncertain. Between the trimmed V and J ends, which lost 2 bases and 4 bases, there was a span of 8 bases. The CDR3 is 14 amino acids. Germline V gives CDR1 LGHDT, CDR2 YNNKEL (reference sequence). CDR3 residues: CASSQYQTTGELFF. The CDR3 DNA reads TGTGCCAGCAGCCAATATCAGACCACCGGGGAGCTGTTTTTT. The complete variable domain, with remaining parts taken from reference TRBV3-1 and TRBJ2-2, reads DTAVSQTPKYLVTQMGNDKSIKCEQNLGHDTMYWYKQDSKKFLKIMFSYNNKELIINETVPNRFSPKSPDKAHLNLHINSLELGDSAVYFCASSQYQTTGELFFGEGSRLTVL.

This clonotype has more than one count but fewer than ten. The V call is TRBV15, the J call TRBJ2-1; a weak D match, TRBD2 (5 bases). This CDR3 has 15 amino acids. In germline, CDR1 is LNHNV, CDR2 YYDKDF (reference sequence). Trimming cost V 0 bases and J 5 bases, with 11 bases left between them. The DNA for the CDR3 is TGTGCCACCAGCAGAGATCTGGCTAGCCACAATGAGCAGTTCTTC. It encodes CATSRDLASHNEQFF.

This clonotype was recorded a few times. The rearrangement uses TRBV30 and TRBJ2-7; tentatively, D is TRBD2 (5 bases). Germline CDR1 and CDR2: GTSNPN and SVGIG (reference sequence). CDR3 size: 11 residues. Trimming removed 0 bases from V and 7 bases from J, with 7 bases in between. The CDR3: CAWSVEREQYF. The CDR3 nucleotides are TGTGCCTGGAGTGTAGAGCGGGAGCAGTACTTC.

This clonotype was seen ten or more times. V and J are TRBV20-1 and TRBJ1-5, with TRBD1 matching 8 bases. The V gene end was trimmed by 6 bases and the J gene end by 0 bases; junction bases not matched to a gene: 10. The CDR3 runs to 16 residues. Germline CDR1 is DFQATT and CDR2 is SNEGSKA (reference sequence). Written as DNA, the CDR3 is TGCAGTGCCAATTCTGACAGGGGCGATAGCAATCAGCCCCAGCATTTT. It is translated as CSANSDRGDSNQPQHF.

On this clonotype: This sequence may be a read error, since a much larger clone differs from it by one base. The rearrangement links TRBV5-1 to TRBJ2-3; 8 nucleotides match TRBD2. The germline CDR1 and CDR2 sequences are SGHRS and YFSETQ. This CDR3 is 15 amino acids long. CDR3 amino acids: CASSISGTRTHTQYF. Written as DNA, the CDR3 is TGCGCCAGCAGCATTAGCGGGACCCGCACACATACGCAGTATTTT.

This clonotype appeared a few times. The chain employs TRBV7-2 and TRBJ1-2; D not certain. Trimming left V 1 base short and J 3 bases short, with 9 bases between. Germline CDR1 is SGHTA and CDR2 is FQGNSA. The CDR3 is made up of 14 amino acids. CDR3 sequence (DNA): TGTGCCAGCAGCTTAGAGGGCTGGGACTATGGCTACACCTTC. The encoded protein is CASSLEGWDYGYTF.

Here the CDR3 reads CASSFRLAGGAGWNEQFF. In nucleotides, the CDR3 is TGTGCCAGCAGTTTCCGACTAGCGGGAGGGGCTGGATGGAATGAGCAGTTCTTC. The V and J genes are TRBV27 and TRBJ2-1, with 14 nucleotides matching TRBD2. The V gene's germline CDR1 is MNHEY and CDR2 SMNVEV (reference sequence). After removal of 3 bases from V and 7 bases from J, the junction contained 11 bases not matched to a gene. The CDR3 totals 18 residues.

This clonotype turned up a few times. The chain combines TRBV7-3 with TRBJ1-1; 8 bases agree with TRBD1. Trimming removed 5 bases from V and 4 bases from J; junction bases left unmatched: 9. CDR3 length: 15 residues. CDR1 SGHTA and CDR2 FQGTGA come from the germline V gene. Here the CDR3 reads CASSVTGDGGTEAFF. The CDR3 DNA reads as TGTGCCAGCAGCGTGACAGGGGATGGGGGCACTGAAGCTTTCTTT.

This clonotype was observed many times. The genes are TRBV27 and TRBJ1-1, with D perhaps matching TRBD1 (6 bases). Germline lookup yields CDR1 MNHEY and CDR2 SMNVEV (reference sequence). The CDR3 is 13 amino acids. V lost 6 bases and J lost 7, with 15 bases in between. The CDR3 DNA reads as TGTGCCAGCAGCGGGGAGGGGGGATATGAAGCTTTCTTT. Translating it yields CASSGEGGYEAFF.

This clonotype has more than one count but fewer than ten. The J gene is TRBJ2-1, the V gene TRBV7-9, with a tentative D call TRBD1 (5 bases). V was pared by 2 bases and J by 6 bases, with 17 bases between. There are 16 residues in the CDR3. Germline V gene sequence: CDR1 SEHNR, CDR2 FQNEAQ (reference sequence). The CDR3 DNA is TGTGCCAGCAGCTTAACCTTAGCCATTCAGGGCAATGAGCAGTTCTTC. This translates into CASSLTLAIQGNEQFF.

This clonotype was seen ten or more times. The gene calls are TRBV20-1 and TRBJ1-3, with TRBD1 matching 10 bases. With 6 bases clipped from V and 9 bases from J, the junction kept 5 bases outside the gene matches. Germline V gene sequence: CDR1 DFQATT, CDR2 SNEGSKA (reference sequence). The CDR3 extends over 12 amino acids. The CDR3 nucleotides read TGCAGTGCACCGGGACAGGGGAGCACCATATATTTT. Translated: CSAPGQGSTIYF.